This TCR beta chain was documented in a study of blood T cell repertoires in COVID-19. Germline CDR1 SGHTA, CDR2 FQGNSA. The V end lost 1 base, the J end lost 4 bases, and 8 bases lay between the germline ends. The CDR3 loop spans 15 amino acids. This table comes from immunoSEQ multiplex PCR, and its TCRdb copy is limited to in-frame clones, with some not included. The table shows under 250,000 clones, with around 82% occurring only once. Only a few counts were recorded for this clone. This chain connects TRBV7-2 to TRBJ1-6; unclear D gene. The sample taken for sequencing was peripheral blood. This clonotype was obtained from a woman aged 70-85 years with acute or convalescent COVID-19. The DNA of the CDR3 is TGTGCCAGCAGCTTAGGTCTACAGTATAATTCACCCCTCCACTTT. It specifies CASSLGLQYNSPLHF.